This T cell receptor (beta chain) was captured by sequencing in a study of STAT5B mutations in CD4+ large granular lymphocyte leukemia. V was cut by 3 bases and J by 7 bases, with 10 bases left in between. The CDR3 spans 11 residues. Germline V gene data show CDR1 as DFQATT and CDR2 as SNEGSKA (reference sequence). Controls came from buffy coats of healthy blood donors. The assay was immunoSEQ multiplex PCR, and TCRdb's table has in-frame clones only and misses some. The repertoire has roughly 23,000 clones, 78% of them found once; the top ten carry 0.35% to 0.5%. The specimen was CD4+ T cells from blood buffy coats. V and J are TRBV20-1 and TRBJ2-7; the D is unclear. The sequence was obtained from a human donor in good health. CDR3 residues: CSARNSEEQYF. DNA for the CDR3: TGCAGTGCTAGGAACTCTGAGGAGCAGTACTTC.